This TCR beta chain is from a study of T cells after somatic rescue of genetic block. This clone was found once. This CDR3 has 14 residues. Germline V gene data show CDR1 as SEHNR and CDR2 as FQNEAQ (reference sequence). V was pared by 0 bases and J by 2 bases, with 6 bases between. Profiled with immunoSEQ multiplex PCR; TCRdb holds only in-frame clones, not every one. In the table there are more than 65,000 clones, under 95% of which are singletons. The chain joins TRBV7-9 to TRBJ2-3, with D uncertain. This clonotype was sampled from a man under 40. The sequenced sample consisted of peripheral blood mononuclear cells (PBMCs). The chain's CDR3 is CASSLAGITDTQYF. The CDR3 coding sequence is TGTGCCAGCAGCTTAGCAGGGATCACAGATACGCAGTATTTT. The full variable domain, its missing parts supplied by reference TRBV7-9 and TRBJ2-3, is DTGVSQNPRHKITKRGQNVTFRCDPISEHNRLYWYRQTLGQGPEFLTYFQNEAQLEKSRLLSDRFSAERPKGSFSTLEIQRTEQGDSAMYLCASSLAGITDTQYFGPGTRLTVL.